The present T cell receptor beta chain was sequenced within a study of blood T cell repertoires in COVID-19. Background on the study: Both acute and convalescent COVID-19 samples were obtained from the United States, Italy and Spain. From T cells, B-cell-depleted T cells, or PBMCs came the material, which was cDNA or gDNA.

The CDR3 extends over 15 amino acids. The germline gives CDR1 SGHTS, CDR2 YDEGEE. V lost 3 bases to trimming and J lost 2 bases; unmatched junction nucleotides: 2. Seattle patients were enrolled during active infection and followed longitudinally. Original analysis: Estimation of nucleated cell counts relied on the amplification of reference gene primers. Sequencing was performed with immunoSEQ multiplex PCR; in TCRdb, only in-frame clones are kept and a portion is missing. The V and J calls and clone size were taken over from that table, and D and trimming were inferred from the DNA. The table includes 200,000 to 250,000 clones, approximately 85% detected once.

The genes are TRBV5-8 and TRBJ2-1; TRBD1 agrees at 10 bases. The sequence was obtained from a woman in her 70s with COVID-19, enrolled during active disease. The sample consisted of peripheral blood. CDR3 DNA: TGTGCCAGCAGCTATGGGACAGGGGCCTACAATGAGCAGTTCTTC. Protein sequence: CASSYGTGAYNEQFF.